This record covers a single T cell receptor (beta chain). Its antigen is still unknown. The record originates from a study of cytomegalovirus exposure and HLA in healthy donors. Primers included in the PCR were 60 Vbeta and 13 Jbeta primers. Sequenced by immunoSEQ multiplex PCR; TCRdb stores in-frame clones only, minus some. This table has over 150,000 clones, over 75% appearing once. Broader study findings: Highly shared variants forming one cluster were likely a sequencing artifact. A later analysis by the authors found several of the most significant clusters apparently linked to common viral pathogens.

Trimming took off 6 bases at V and 3 bases at J, with 21 bases between the two ends. This CDR3 has 16 residues. The sequence was collected from a woman aged 40 to 55 in good health and CMV-seropositive. This chain uses TRBV23-1 with TRBJ2-7; TRBD2 is a possible D gene (6 bases). TRBV23-1 counts as an open reading frame of uncertain function. The sequencing input was PBMCs. CDR3 DNA: TGCGCCAGCAGCCCCACTAGCCACAGTAGGGGCTACGAGCAGTACTTC. Translated, it gives CASSPTSHSRGYEQYF.